This T cell receptor beta chain was sequenced in a study of cytomegalovirus exposure and HLA in healthy donors. Primers included in the PCR were 60 Vbeta and 13 Jbeta primers. Repertoires were generated with immunoSEQ multiplex PCR, while TCRdb's copy carries only in-frame clones and drops some. The sample gives about 130,000 clones, 75% to 85% of which show up once; 1% is in the top ten. Trimming stripped 6 bases from V and 3 bases from J, with 12 bases between. Germline V lookup: CDR1 KGHSH, CDR2 LQKENI. The CDR3 spans 14 residues. Findings and caveats of the study: Serostatus for CMV was the only available immune exposure information.

In the case of this clone: What it binds is not known.

Those who donated were healthy bone marrow donors. The receptor was derived from a middle-aged man in good health and CMV-seronegative. Sequenced: PBMCs. This chain joins TRBV18 and TRBJ2-1; tentatively, D is TRBD2 (5 bases). The CDR3 spells CASSPNRDYNEQFF. CDR3 sequence (DNA): TGTGCCAGCTCGCCGAACCGGGACTACAATGAGCAGTTCTTC.